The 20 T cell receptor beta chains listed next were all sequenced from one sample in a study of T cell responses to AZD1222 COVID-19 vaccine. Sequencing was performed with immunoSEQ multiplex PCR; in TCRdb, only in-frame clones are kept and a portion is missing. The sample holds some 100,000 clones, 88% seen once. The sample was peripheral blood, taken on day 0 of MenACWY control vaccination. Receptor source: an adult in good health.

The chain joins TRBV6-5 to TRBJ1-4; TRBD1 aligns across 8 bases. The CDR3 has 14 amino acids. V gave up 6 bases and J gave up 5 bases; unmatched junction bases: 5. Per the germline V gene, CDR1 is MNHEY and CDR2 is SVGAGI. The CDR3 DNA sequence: TGTGCCAGCAGACCCGGACAGGGCAATGAAAAACTGTTTTTT. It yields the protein CASRPGQGNEKLFF.

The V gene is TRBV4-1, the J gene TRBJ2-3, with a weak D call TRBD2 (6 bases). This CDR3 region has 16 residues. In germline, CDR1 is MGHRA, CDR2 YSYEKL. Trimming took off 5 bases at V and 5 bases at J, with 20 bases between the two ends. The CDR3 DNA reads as TGCGCCAGCAGCAGGGGTGGCCAGGCTAGCGTAGATACGCAGTATTTT. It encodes CASSRGGQASVDTQYF.

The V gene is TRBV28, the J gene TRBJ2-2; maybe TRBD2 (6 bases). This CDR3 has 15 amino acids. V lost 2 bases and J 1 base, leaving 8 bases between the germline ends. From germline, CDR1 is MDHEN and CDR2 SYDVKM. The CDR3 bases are TGTGCCAGCAGTTTAAATAGCGGGAACACCGGGGAGCTGTTTTTT. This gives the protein CASSLNSGNTGELFF.

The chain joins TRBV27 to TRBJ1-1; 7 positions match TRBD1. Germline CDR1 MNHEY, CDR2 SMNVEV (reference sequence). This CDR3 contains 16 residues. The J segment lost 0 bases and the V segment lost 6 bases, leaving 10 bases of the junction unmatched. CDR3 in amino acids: CASRIQGGNMNTEAFF. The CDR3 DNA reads TGTGCCAGCAGAATCCAGGGGGGGAACATGAACACTGAAGCTTTCTTT.

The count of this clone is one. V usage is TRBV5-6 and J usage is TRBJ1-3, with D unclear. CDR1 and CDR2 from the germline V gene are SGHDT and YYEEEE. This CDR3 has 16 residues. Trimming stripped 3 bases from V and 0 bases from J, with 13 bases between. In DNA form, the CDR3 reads TGTGCCAGCAGCTGGACGGGCCTAAGCTCTGGAAACACCATATATTTT. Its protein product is CASSWTGLSSGNTIYF.

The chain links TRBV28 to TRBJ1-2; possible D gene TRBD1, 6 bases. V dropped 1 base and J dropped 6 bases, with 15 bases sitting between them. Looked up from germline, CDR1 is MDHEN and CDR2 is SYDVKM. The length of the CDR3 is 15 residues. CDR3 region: CASSLFGGAGDGYTF. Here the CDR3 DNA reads TGTGCCAGCAGTTTATTCGGGGGTGCAGGGGATGGCTACACCTTC.

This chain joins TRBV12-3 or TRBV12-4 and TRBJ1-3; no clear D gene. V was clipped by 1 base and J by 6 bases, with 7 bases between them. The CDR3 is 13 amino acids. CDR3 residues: CASSLEELNTIYF. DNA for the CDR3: TGTGCCAGCAGTTTAGAGGAGTTAAACACCATATATTTT.

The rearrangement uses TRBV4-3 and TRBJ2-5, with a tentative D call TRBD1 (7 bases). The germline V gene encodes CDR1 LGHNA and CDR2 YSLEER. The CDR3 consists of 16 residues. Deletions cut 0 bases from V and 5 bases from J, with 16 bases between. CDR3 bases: TGCGCCAGCAGCCAAGATTACGCACAGGGGAGGGAGACCCAGTACTTC. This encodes CASSQDYAQGRETQYF.

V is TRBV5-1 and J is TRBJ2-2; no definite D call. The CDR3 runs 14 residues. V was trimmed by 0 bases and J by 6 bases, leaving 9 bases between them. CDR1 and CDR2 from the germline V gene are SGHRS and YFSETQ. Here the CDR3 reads CASSLVAGAGELFF. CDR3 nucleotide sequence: TGCGCCAGCAGCTTGGTAGCTGGGGCCGGGGAGCTGTTTTTT.

The CDR3 loop is CASSLEGRTEAFF. In nucleotides, the CDR3 is TGTGCCAGCAGCTTAGAGGGGAGGACTGAAGCTTTCTTT. V usage is TRBV11-3 and J usage is TRBJ1-1; no reliable D call. This CDR3 contains 13 residues. Germline assignment: CDR1 SGHNT and CDR2 YENEEA. The ends were cut back, 0 bases at V and 5 bases at J, with 7 bases in the middle.

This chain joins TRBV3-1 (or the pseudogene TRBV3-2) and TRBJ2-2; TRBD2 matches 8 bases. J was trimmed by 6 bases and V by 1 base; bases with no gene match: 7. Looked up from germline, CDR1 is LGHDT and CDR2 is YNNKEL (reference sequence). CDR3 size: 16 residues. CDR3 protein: CASSQGREGSPGELFF. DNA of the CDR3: TGTGCCAGCAGCCAAGGCCGGGAGGGCTCTCCCGGGGAGCTGTTTTTT.

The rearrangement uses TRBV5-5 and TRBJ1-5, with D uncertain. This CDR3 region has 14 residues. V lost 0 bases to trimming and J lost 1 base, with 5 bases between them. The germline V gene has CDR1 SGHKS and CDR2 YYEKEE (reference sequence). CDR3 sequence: CASSLGISNQPQHF. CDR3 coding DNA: TGTGCCAGCAGCTTGGGAATAAGCAATCAGCCCCAGCATTTT. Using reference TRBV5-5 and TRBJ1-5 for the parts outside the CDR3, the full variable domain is DAGVTQSPTHLIKTRGQQVTLRCSPISGHKSVSWYQQVLGQGPQFIFQYYEKEERGRGNFPDRFSARQFPNYSSELNVNALLLGDSALYLCASSLGISNQPQHFGDGTRLSIL.

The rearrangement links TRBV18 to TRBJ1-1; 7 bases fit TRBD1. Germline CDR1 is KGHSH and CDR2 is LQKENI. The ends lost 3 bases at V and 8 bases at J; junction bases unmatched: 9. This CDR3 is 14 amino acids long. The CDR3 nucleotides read TGTGCCAGCTCACCTATCATTGGGACAGAAGAAGCTTTCTTT. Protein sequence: CASSPIIGTEEAFF. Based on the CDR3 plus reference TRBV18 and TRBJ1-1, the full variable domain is NAGVMQNPRHLVRRRGQEARLRCSPMKGHSHVYWYRQLPEEGLKFMVYLQKENIIDESGMPKERFSAEFPKEGPSILRIQQVVRGDSAAYFCASSPIIGTEEAFFGQGTRLTVV.

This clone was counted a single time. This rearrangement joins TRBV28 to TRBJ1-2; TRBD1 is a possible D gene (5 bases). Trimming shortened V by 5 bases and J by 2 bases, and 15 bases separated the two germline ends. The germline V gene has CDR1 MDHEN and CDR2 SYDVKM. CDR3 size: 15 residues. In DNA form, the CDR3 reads TGTGCCAGCAGTGGGCGCGCAGGGAAAAACTATGGCTACACCTTC. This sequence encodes CASSGRAGKNYGYTF.

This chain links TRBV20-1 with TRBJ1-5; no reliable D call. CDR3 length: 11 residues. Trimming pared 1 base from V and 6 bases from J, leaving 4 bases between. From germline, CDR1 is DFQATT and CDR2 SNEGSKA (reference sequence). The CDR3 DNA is TGCAGTGCTAGAGTTGGTCAGCCCCAGCATTTT. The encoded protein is CSARVGQPQHF.

The CDR3, as DNA: TGTGCCAGTAGTATAGGGAGGGGGCCGTCTAATGAAAAACTGTTTTTT. Translated: CASSIGRGPSNEKLFF. The rearrangement links TRBV19 to TRBJ1-4; 7 nucleotides agree with TRBD1. Losses at the gene ends were 1 base for V and 3 bases for J; bases not matched to a gene: 5. The CDR3 is made up of 16 amino acids. Germline CDR1 LNHDA, CDR2 SQIVND (reference sequence).

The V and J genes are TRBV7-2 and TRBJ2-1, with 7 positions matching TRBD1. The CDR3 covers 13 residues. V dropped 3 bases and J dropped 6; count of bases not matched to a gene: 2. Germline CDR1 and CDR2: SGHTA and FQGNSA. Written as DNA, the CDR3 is TGTGCCAGCAGCTTTGGGACAGCCAATGAGCAGTTCTTC. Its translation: CASSFGTANEQFF.

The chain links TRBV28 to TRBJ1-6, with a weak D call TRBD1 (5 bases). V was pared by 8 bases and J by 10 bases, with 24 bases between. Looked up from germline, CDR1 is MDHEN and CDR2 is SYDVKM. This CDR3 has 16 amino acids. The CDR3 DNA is TGTGCCAGCCATGGGGTTGAATGGCAGGGAGGATCACCCCTCCACTTT. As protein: CASHGVEWQGGSPLHF.

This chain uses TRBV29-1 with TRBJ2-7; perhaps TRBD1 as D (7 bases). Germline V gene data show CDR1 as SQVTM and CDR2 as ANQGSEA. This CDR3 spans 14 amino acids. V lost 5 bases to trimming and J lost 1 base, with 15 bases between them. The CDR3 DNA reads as TGCAGCGTTCAACGACAGGGAGGATCCTACGAGCAGTACTTC. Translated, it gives CSVQRQGGSYEQYF.

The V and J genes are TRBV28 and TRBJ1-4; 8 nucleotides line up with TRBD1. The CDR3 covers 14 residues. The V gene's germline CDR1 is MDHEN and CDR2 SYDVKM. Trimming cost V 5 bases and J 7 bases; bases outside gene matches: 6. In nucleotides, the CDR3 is TGTGCCAGCAGTCCGACAGGGGAGGGTGAAAAACTGTTTTTT. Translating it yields CASSPTGEGEKLFF.